This T cell receptor beta chain was sequenced in a study of T cells expressing NK-cell markers. At the level of the study: All TCR beta repertoires analysed originated from sorted CD3+CD56+NKG2C+, CD3+CD56+NKG2C- and CD3+CD56-NKG2C+ T cells.

TCRdb re-called the 5' RACE reads and shows each CDR3 protein once, DNA omitted. The sample spans hundreds of thousands of distinct CDR3 sequences; the ten largest clones claim around 4.9%. With regard to this clonotype: Its antigen remains unknown.

Overall study findings and caveats: Five or six donors carried dominant NKG2C+ clonotypes that made up roughly 1.0-8% of their CD8+ T cells. A handful of donors showed these clonotypes also leading the CD3+CD56-NKG2C+ fraction.

The CDR3 covers 16 residues. CDR1 is ENHRY, CDR2 SYGVKD, per germline. The sequenced material came from blood T cells: a sorted CD56 or NKG2C T cell subset, CD4+ or CD8+ T cells, or bulk PBMC T cells (not recorded which). The source is a man between 18 and 69 years old in good health. This chain connects TRBV10-3 to TRBJ2-1; TCRdb returns TRBD1, unconfirmable since there is no DNA. CDR3: CAIREGTGTAYNEQFF.